The rows below give T cell receptor beta chains drawn from one sample of a study of shared clonotypes between healthy human individuals. The protocol was immunoSEQ multiplex PCR, while the TCRdb copy is restricted to in-frame clones and leaves out a portion. The table shows some 2,100,000 clones, with roughly 91% occurring only once. Sequencing input: naive CD8+ T cells from PBMCs. The receptors come from a man younger than 30 in good health. Some clones in this sample may be carry-over from other donors' samples. The CDR3 runs from the conserved cysteine through the conserved F or W. A D gene is named only where the DNA matches it firmly. Not all rows give a size; the values are once, few, many and, for expanded clones, a class.

clone_size,d_call,j_call,v_call,cdr3_nt,cdr3_aa
.,.,TRBJ1-1,TRBV4-1,TGCGCCAGCAGCCAAGACGAAATCTACGGTGAGATCAACACTGAAGCTTTCTTT,CASSQDEIYGEINTEAFF
few,.,TRBJ1-1,TRBV7-9,TGTGCCAGCACTAAACCGGTGGGAACTGAAGCTTTCTTT,CASTKPVGTEAFF
.,.,TRBJ2-3,TRBV11-1,TGTGCCAGCAGCTTGGGCGGAGATCCAGGAGATACGCAGTATTTT,CASSLGGDPGDTQYF
.,TRBD2,TRBJ2-1,TRBV27,TGTGCCAGCAGTCCCGACGGGGAGGGCCCCCCCAATGAGCAGTTCTTC,CASSPDGEGPPNEQFF
.,.,TRBJ2-7,TRBV10-3,TGTGCCATCAGTGTAGGGCCGCAAACCTACGAGCAGTACTTC,CAISVGPQTYEQYF
.,.,TRBJ2-3,TRBV19,TGTGCCAGTAGTCCGGGTGGATCTAGCACAGATACGCAGTATTTT,CASSPGGSSTDTQYF
.,TRBD1,TRBJ2-5,TRBV28,TGTGCCAGCAGCCAATCGACAAATACACGGACAGGGGAAGAGACCCAGTACTTC,CASSQSTNTRTGEETQYF
.,.,TRBJ2-7,TRBV9,TGTGCCAGCAGCGTTTCGGGATGGGGAATCGACGAGCAGTACTTC,CASSVSGWGIDEQYF
.,.,TRBJ2-1,TRBV29-1,TGCAGCGTGACCTACTACAATGAGCAGTTCTTC,CSVTYYNEQFF
.,.,TRBJ2-3,TRBV2,TGTACCTGGGGGCGCCAGGCAGATACGCAGTATTTT,CTWGRQADTQYF
once,TRBD1,TRBJ1-1,TRBV6-1,TGTGCCAGCAGTGCAACAGGGGCACTTAACACTGAAGCTTTCTTT,CASSATGALNTEAFF
.,.,TRBJ1-6,TRBV30,TGTGCCTGGAGTGTCGGAGCCGCGGGTAATTCACCCCTCCACTTT,CAWSVGAAGNSPLHF
.,TRBD2,TRBJ2-4,TRBV27,TGTGCCAGCAGTAGCGGGAGGGATCTTCAGTACTTC,CASSSGRDLQYF
.,.,TRBJ2-3,TRBV19,TGTGCCAGTAGTATAGATCCGGGACCGTACACAGATACGCAGTATTTT,CASSIDPGPYTDTQYF
.,TRBD2,TRBJ2-7,TRBV5-7,TGTGCCAGCAGCTTGGAACGGGAGGGCTCCTACGAGCAGTACTTC,CASSLEREGSYEQYF
.,.,TRBJ2-3,TRBV7-2,TGTGCCAGCAGCCCCGAATCGGCGGGCCCGCCGTTGGATACGCAGTATTTT,CASSPESAGPPLDTQYF
.,TRBD2,TRBJ2-1,TRBV19,TGTGCCAGTAGTATGCCGGGACTAGGGTACAATGAGCAGTTCTTC,CASSMPGLGYNEQFF
.,TRBD2,TRBJ2-3,TRBV4-3,TGCGCCAGCAGCCAAGATCTGGCTAGCGGGGCAGATACGCAGTATTTT,CASSQDLASGADTQYF
.,.,TRBJ2-5,TRBV28,TGTGCCAGCAGTTACGGACTCGGAGAGACCCAGTACTTC,CASSYGLGETQYF
.,TRBD1,TRBJ1-4,TRBV28,TGTGCCAGCAGATTGCAAGGGGGCACTAATGAAAAACTGTTTTTT,CASRLQGGTNEKLFF
.,.,TRBJ2-3,TRBV7-9,TGTGCCAGCAGCACTGCAAGGGGCGGAACAATAGGGCAGTATTTT,CASSTARGGTIGQYF
.,TRBD2,TRBJ2-7,TRBV5-1,TGCGCCAGCAGCCGAGATGAAGGACTAGCGGGAGCTCAGGACGAGCAGTACTTC,CASSRDEGLAGAQDEQYF
.,.,TRBJ2-1,TRBV4-3,TGCGCCAGCAGCCAGCGTGTGGGTGAGAATGAGCAGTTCTTC,CASSQRVGENEQFF
.,TRBD1,TRBJ2-7,TRBV7-8,TGTGCCAGCAGCCCTGGGACAGGGGCCTACGAGCAGTACTTC,CASSPGTGAYEQYF
once,TRBD2,TRBJ2-1,TRBV29-1,TGCAGCGGGGGACTAGCGGGAGTATCCTACAATGAGCAGTTCTTC,CSGGLAGVSYNEQFF
once,TRBD1,TRBJ2-1,TRBV7-3,TGTGCCAGCAGCCCAAACAGGGGGCCCTACAATGAGCAGTTCTTC,CASSPNRGPYNEQFF
.,TRBD2,TRBJ2-1,TRBV7-2,TGTGCCAGCAGCTTATTAGCGGGCCCTAGGAATGAGCAGTTCTTC,CASSLLAGPRNEQFF
.,.,TRBJ2-7,TRBV7-9,TGTGCCAGCGGTCGAGAATACGAGCAGTACTTC,CASGREYEQYF
.,TRBD1,TRBJ2-2,TRBV27,TGTGCCAGCAGTGAGATAGGGACAGGCAACACCGGGGAGCTGTTTTTT,CASSEIGTGNTGELFF
.,TRBD2,TRBJ2-7,TRBV2,TGTGCCAGCAGTGAACGGGCTAGCGGGAGGGATGGCGAGCAGTACTTC,CASSERASGRDGEQYF
.,.,TRBJ2-1,TRBV11-2,TGTGCCAGCAGCTCTGGTCTCAATTATGAGCAGTTCTTC,CASSSGLNYEQFF
.,TRBD1,TRBJ2-7,TRBV18,TGTGCCAGCTCAGACCAGAAGGGACAGGGGGCCCACGAGCAGTACTTC,CASSDQKGQGAHEQYF
.,.,TRBJ1-1,TRBV27,TGTGCCAGCAGCTTGACGGTAGAGACGGGCAGCACTGAAGCTTTCTTT,CASSLTVETGSTEAFF
.,.,TRBJ1-3,TRBV28,TGTGCCAGCAGTTTAGGGGGATATGCAAACACCATATATTTT,CASSLGGYANTIYF
.,.,TRBJ2-7,TRBV28,TGTGCCAGCAGTTTAGCGCTCTACGAGCAGTACTTC,CASSLALYEQYF
.,.,TRBJ1-2,TRBV19,TGTGCCAGTAGTATAGTCGGGGGCGGCTATGGCTACACCTTC,CASSIVGGGYGYTF
.,.,TRBJ2-1,TRBV7-8,TGTGCCAGCAGCTTAGCGCCCGGACAGGGAGGGGGAAATGAGCAGTTCTTC,CASSLAPGQGGGNEQFF
.,TRBD1,TRBJ1-6,TRBV25-1,TGTGCCAGCGGAGACAGGGGATATAATTCACCCCTCCACTTT,CASGDRGYNSPLHF
.,.,TRBJ2-3,TRBV2,TGTGCCAGCCAGCCGTCTTACACAGATACGCAGTATTTT,CASQPSYTDTQYF
.,.,TRBJ1-5,TRBV27,TGTGCCAGCAGTTTAATGGGGGGTACGGATCAGCCCCAGCATTTT,CASSLMGGTDQPQHF
.,.,TRBJ2-1,TRBV10-2,TGCGCCAGCAGTGAGGGGTTTGGGAATGAGCAGTTCTTC,CASSEGFGNEQFF